This TCR beta chain was observed in a study of regulatory T cells in long-lasting Graves disease. Overall study results and limits: Persistent Graves' cases showed lower TCR diversity than newly diagnosed cases. A greater number of public clonotypes (approximately 2,700) was shared by persistent patients than by new patients (about 880). Persistent disease was characterized by preferential usage of TRBV28, TRBJ1-2 and TRBJ2-5.

Looked up from germline, CDR1 is LNHDA and CDR2 is SQIVND (reference sequence). This CDR3 is 16 amino acids long. With 1 base clipped from V and 4 bases from J, the junction kept 7 bases outside the gene matches. Arm-PCR of CDR3 regions with iRepertoire HTBI primers generated TCR beta libraries. One entry per CDR3 protein, called by TCRdb with MiXCR from the multiplex PCR reads. The profile shows 320,000 or so distinct CDR3 sequences, under 20% of them singletons. This clonotype was observed at least ten times. Its antigen is undetermined. The time point was: newly diagnosed GD, antithyroid drugs for less than 3 months. TCR sequences were obtained from RNA taken from PBMCs. The authors drew roughly 8.1 milliliters of peripheral blood into EDTA tubes.

The origin of this receptor is a female donor with Graves disease. This chain joins TRBV19 and TRBJ2-3; 8 bases align to TRBD1. The sample was peripheral blood mononuclear cells (PBMCs), taken at new diagnosis, from a patient treated with antithyroid drugs. CDR3 amino acids: CASSIGGTGSPDTQYF. DNA of the CDR3: TGTGCCAGTAGTATAGGGGGGACAGGAAGTCCAGATACGCAGTATTTT.